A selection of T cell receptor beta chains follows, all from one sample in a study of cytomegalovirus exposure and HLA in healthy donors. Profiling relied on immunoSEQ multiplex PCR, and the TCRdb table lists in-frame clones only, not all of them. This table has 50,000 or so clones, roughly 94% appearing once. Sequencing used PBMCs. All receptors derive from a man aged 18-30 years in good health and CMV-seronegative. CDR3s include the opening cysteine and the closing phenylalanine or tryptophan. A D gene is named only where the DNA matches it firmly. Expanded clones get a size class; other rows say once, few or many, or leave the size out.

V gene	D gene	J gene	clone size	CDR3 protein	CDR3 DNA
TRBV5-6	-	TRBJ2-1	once	CASTRLGTYANEQFF	TGTGCCAGCACCCGACTAGGAACCTATGCTAATGAGCAGTTCTTC
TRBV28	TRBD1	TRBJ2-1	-	CASRETGGNEQFF	TGTGCCAGCAGAGAGACAGGGGGCAATGAGCAGTTCTTC
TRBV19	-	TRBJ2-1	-	CATAGRAGDEQFF	TGTGCCACCGCGGGTCGCGCTGGGGATGAGCAGTTCTTC
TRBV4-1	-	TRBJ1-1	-	CASSQDRDWPNTEAFF	TGCGCCAGCAGCCAAGATCGGGACTGGCCGAACACTGAAGCTTTCTTT
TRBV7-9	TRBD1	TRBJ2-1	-	CASSLPGQMNNEQFF	TGTGCCAGCAGCTTACCGGGACAGATGAACAATGAGCAGTTCTTC
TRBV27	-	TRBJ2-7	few	CAIPPLELLSYEQYF	TGTGCCATTCCCCCGTTGGAGCTTCTCTCCTACGAGCAGTACTTC
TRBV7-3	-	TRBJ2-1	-	CASSLQGQATNEQFF	TGTGCCAGCAGCTTACAAGGACAAGCAACTAATGAGCAGTTCTTC
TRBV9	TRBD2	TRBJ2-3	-	CASSVEGSPSGRVTDTQYF	TGTGCCAGCAGCGTAGAAGGGAGCCCCAGCGGGAGGGTCACAGATACGCAGTATTTT
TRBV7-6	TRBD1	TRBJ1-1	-	CASSLQSGGYTEAFF	TGTGCCAGCAGCTTACAGTCAGGGGGCTATACTGAAGCTTTCTTT
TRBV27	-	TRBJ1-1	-	CASSWAGGNTEAFF	TGTGCCAGCAGCTGGGCCGGTGGAAACACTGAAGCTTTCTTT
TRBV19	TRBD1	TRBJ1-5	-	CASSLDRGNNQPQHF	TGTGCCAGTAGCCTGGACAGGGGGAACAATCAGCCCCAGCATTTT
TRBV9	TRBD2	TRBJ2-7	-	CASSVDLAGAPYEQYF	TGTGCCAGCAGCGTAGATCTAGCGGGAGCCCCCTACGAGCAGTACTTC
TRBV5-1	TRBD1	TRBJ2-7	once	CASRRAGGDTAYEQYF	TGCGCCAGCAGAAGGGCAGGGGGCGACACTGCCTACGAGCAGTACTTC
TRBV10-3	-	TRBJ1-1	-	CAISESEGILMNTEAFF	TGTGCCATCAGTGAGTCGGAGGGAATCCTAATGAACACTGAAGCTTTCTTT
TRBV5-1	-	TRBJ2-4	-	CASSLAGNPKNIQYF	TGCGCCAGCAGCTTGGCCGGGAATCCCAAAAACATTCAGTACTTC
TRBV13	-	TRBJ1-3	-	CASSHQNRISGNTIYF	TGTGCCAGCAGTCATCAAAACAGGATCTCTGGAAACACCATATATTTT
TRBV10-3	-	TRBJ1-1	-	CAISVGTANTEAFF	TGTGCCATCAGTGTAGGAACAGCGAACACTGAAGCTTTCTTT
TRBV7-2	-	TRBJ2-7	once	CASSLAGPYEQYF	TGTGCCAGCAGCTTAGCTGGGCCTTACGAGCAGTACTTC
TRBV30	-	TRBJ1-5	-	CAWSPKDRRDTFNQPQHF	TGTGCCTGGAGTCCGAAGGATCGCAGGGACACCTTCAATCAGCCCCAGCATTTT
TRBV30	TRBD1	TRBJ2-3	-	CAWSYRTGTDTQYF	TGTGCCTGGAGTTATAGGACAGGGACAGATACGCAGTATTTT
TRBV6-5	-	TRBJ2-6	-	CASRGASGANVLTF	TGTGCCAGCAGAGGGGCTTCTGGGGCCAACGTCCTGACTTTC
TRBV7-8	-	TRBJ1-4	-	CASSLLGREGTGEKLFF	TGTGCCAGCAGCTTACTAGGAAGGGAGGGGACGGGAGAAAAACTGTTTTTT
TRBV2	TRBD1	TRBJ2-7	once	CASRDPGQGFSYEQYF	TGTGCCAGCAGGGACCCGGGACAGGGGTTCTCCTACGAGCAGTACTTC